This T cell receptor beta chain was obtained from a study of B cell selection in AIRE deficiency. About this clone: Antigen: not known.

The CDR3 length is 15 residues. Germline V lookup: CDR1 MNHNY, CDR2 SVGAGI (reference sequence). The J segment lost 1 base and the V segment lost 6 bases, leaving 8 bases of the junction unmatched. CD4+CD127+ cells were sorted as the conventional CD4 T cells. Original methodology: Pooled conventional T cells gave approximately 1.2x10^5 patient and around 1.5x10^5 donor TCRbeta sequences. Profiled with immunoSEQ multiplex PCR; TCRdb holds only in-frame clones, not every one. From that table come the V and J calls and clone size; the DNA was used to work out D and trimming. In the table there are about 21,000 clones, around 97% of which are singletons. Whole-study results and caveats: Healthy donors alone shared approximately 30% of 4,000 or so Treg sequences; patients alone 9% to 9.5%. AIRE-deficient Tconv and Treg repertoires matched healthy donors in TCRBV, CDR3 length, diversity.

The receptor was derived from a human donor with AIRE deficiency. The source material was conventional CD4+ T cells sorted from PBMCs. The chain is built from TRBV6-6 and TRBJ2-7, with 8 bases that match TRBD1. CDR3 residues: CASSDRGRLSYEQYF. CDR3 nucleotide sequence: TGTGCCAGCAGCGACAGGGGTAGGTTATCCTACGAGCAGTACTTC.